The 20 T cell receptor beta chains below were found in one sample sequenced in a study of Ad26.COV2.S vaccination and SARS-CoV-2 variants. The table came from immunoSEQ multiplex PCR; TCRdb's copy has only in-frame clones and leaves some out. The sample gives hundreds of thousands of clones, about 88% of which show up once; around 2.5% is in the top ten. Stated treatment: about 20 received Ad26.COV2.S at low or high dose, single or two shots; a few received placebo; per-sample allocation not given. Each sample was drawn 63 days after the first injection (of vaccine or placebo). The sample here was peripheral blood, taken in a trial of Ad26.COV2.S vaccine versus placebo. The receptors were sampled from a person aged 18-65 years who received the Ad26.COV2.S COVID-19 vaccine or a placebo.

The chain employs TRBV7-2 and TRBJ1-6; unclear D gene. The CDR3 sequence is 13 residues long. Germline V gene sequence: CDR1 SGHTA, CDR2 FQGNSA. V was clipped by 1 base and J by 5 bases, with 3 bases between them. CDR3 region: CASSLVNNSPLHF. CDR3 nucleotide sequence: TGTGCCAGCAGCTTAGTGAATAATTCACCCCTCCACTTT.

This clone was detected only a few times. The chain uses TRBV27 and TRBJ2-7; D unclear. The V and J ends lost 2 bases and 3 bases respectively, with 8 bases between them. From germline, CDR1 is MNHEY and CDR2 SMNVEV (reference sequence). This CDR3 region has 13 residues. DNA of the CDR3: TGTGCCAGCAGTTTAGGTCTACACTACGAGCAGTACTTC. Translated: CASSLGLHYEQYF.

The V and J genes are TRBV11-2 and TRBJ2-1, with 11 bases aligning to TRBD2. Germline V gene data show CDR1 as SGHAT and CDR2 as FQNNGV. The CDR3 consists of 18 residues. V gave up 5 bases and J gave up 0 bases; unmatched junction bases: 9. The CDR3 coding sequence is TGTGCCAGCAGCCAAACTAGCGGGGGCCCTAGCTCCTACAATGAGCAGTTCTTC. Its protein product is CASSQTSGGPSSYNEQFF. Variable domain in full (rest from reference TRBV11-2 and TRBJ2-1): EAGVAQSPRYKIIEKRQSVAFWCNPISGHATLYWYQQILGQGPKLLIQFQNNGVVDDSQLPKDRFSAERLKGVDSTLKIQPAKLEDSAVYLCASSQTSGGPSSYNEQFFGPGTRLTVL.

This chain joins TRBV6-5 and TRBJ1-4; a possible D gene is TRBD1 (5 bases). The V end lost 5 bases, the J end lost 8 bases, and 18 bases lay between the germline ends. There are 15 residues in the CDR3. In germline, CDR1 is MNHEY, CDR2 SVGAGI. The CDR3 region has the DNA TGTGCCAGCAGTCCTGATGGACGGCCAGGGGAAAAACTGTTTTTT. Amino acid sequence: CASSPDGRPGEKLFF.

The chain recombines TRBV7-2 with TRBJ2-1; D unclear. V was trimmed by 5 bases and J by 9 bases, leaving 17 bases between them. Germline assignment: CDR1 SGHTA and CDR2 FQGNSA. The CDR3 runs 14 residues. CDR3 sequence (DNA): TGTGCCAGCAGCCCAGCGAGATCCTTATTTGAGCAGTTCTTC. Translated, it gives CASSPARSLFEQFF.

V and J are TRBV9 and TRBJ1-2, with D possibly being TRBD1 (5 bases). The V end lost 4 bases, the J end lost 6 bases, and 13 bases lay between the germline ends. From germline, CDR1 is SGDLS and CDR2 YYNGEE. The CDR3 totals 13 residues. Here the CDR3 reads CASSQSLGDGYTF. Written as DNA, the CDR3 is TGTGCCAGCAGCCAGTCGCTGGGGGATGGCTACACCTTC.

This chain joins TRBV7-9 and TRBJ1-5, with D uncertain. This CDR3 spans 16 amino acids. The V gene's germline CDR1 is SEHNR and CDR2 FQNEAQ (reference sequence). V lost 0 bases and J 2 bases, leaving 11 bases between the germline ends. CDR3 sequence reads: CASSLALGRCNQPQHF. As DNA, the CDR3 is TGTGCCAGCAGCTTAGCGCTTGGGCGGTGCAATCAGCCCCAGCATTTT.

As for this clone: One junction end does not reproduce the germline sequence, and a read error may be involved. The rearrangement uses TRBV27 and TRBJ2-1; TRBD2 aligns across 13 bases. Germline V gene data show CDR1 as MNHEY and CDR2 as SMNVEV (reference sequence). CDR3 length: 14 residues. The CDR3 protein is CASRALGLAGEPFF. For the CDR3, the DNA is TGTGCCAGCAGGGCCCTTGGACTAGCGGGGGAGCCGTTCTTC.

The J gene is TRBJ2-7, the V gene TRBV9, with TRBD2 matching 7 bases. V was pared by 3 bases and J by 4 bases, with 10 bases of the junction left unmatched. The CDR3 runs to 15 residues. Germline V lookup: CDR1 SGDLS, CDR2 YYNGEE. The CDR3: CASSAGGSSTYEQYF. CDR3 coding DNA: TGTGCCAGCAGCGCGGGGGGTTCCTCGACGTACGAGCAGTACTTC.

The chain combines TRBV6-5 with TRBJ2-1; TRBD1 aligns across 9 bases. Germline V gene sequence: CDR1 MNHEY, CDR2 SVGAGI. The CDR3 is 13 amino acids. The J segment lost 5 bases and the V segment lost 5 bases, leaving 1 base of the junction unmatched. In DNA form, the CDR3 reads TGTGCCAGCAGTCGGGACAGGGACAATGAGCAGTTCTTC. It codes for CASSRDRDNEQFF.

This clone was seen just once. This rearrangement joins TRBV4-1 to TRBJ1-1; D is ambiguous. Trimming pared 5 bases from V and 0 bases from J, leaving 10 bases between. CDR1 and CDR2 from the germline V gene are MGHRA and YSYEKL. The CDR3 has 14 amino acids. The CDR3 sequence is CASSSGPLNTEAFF. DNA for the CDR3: TGCGCCAGCAGCTCTGGACCGCTGAACACTGAAGCTTTCTTT.

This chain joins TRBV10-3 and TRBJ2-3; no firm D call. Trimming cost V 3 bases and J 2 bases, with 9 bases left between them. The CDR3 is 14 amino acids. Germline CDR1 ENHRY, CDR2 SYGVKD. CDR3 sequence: CAISDAQFTDTQYF. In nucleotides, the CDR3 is TGTGCCATCAGTGACGCCCAGTTCACAGATACGCAGTATTTT.

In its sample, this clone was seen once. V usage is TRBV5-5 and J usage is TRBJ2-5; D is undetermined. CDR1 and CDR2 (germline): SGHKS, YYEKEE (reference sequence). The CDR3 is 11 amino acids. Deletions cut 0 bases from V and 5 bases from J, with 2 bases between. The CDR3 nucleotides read TGTGCCAGCAGCTTGGTCGAGACCCAGTACTTC. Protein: CASSLVETQYF.

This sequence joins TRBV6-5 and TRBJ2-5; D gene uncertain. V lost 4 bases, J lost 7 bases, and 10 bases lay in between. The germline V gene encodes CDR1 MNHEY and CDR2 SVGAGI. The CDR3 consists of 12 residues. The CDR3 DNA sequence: TGTGCCAGCAGTTCCCCGTCACTGACCCAGTACTTC. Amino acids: CASSSPSLTQYF.

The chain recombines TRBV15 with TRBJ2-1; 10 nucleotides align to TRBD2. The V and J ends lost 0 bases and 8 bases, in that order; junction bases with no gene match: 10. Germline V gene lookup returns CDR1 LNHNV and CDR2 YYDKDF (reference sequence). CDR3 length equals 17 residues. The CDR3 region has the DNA TGTGCCACCAGCAGAGATCTCGAGGGACTAGCGTTCGATGAGCAGTTCTTC. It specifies CATSRDLEGLAFDEQFF.

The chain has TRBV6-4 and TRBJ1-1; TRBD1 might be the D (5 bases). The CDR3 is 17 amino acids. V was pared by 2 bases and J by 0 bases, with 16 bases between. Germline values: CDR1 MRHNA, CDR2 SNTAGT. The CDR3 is CASSDLLGPRMNTEAFF. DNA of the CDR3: TGTGCCAGCAGTGACCTCTTGGGGCCCCGGATGAACACTGAAGCTTTCTTT.

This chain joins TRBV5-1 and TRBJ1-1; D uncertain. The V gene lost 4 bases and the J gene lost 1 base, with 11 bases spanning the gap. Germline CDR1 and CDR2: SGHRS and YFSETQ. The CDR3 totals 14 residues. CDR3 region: CASSKRTRNTEAFF. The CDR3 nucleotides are TGCGCCAGCAGCAAAAGGACTCGGAACACTGAAGCTTTCTTT.

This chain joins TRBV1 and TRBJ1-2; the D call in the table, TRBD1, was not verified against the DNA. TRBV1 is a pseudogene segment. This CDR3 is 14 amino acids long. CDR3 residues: CTSTRETGNYGYTF. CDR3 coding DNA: TGCACCAGCACCCGGGAGACAGGGAACTATGGCTACACCTTC.

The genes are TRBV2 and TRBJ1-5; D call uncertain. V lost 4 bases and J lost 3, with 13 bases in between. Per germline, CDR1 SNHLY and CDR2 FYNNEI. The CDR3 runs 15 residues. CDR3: CASSVFGRDNQPQHF. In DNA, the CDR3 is TGTGCCAGCAGTGTGTTTGGACGGGACAATCAGCCCCAGCATTTT.

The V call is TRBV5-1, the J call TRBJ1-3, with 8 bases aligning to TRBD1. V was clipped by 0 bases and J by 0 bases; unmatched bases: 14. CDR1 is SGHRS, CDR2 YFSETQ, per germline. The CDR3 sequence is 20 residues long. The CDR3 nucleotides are TGCGCCAGCAGCTTGGCCCCACGGCAGGGGGCCTTTCTCTCTGGAAACACCATATATTTT. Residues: CASSLAPRQGAFLSGNTIYF.